These T cell receptor beta chains were read from a single sample in a study of T cell repertoires in cytomegalovirus infection. TCRdb re-called the reads with MiXCR, one entry per CDR3 protein. This sample yields roughly 310,000 distinct CDR3 sequences, of which around 29% are seen a single time; around 19% belongs to the top ten. No antigen has been assigned to these receptors. This specimen was cultured PBMCs, taken from culture after CMV antigen stimulation. These receptors came from a human donor in good health (CMV status not recorded). Some clones in this sample may be carry-over from other donors' samples. CDR3s include the opening cysteine and the closing phenylalanine or tryptophan. Fields, in order: clone size, J gene, D gene, V gene, CDR3 DNA, CDR3 protein. A D gene is named only where the DNA matches it firmly. Where a row states a size, it is once, few, many or the class of an expanded clone; other rows omit it.

clone size: few; J gene: TRBJ1-3; D gene: TRBD1; V gene: TRBV7-8; CDR3 DNA: TGTGCCAGCAGCCCAACAGGGGGATCTGGAAACACCATATATTTT; CDR3 protein: CASSPTGGSGNTIYF
clone size: few; J gene: TRBJ2-3; D gene: -; V gene: TRBV7-8; CDR3 DNA: TGTGCCAGCACCACAGGTGGGGCAGATACGCAGTATTTT; CDR3 protein: CASTTGGADTQYF
clone size: few; J gene: TRBJ1-6; D gene: -; V gene: TRBV2; CDR3 DNA: TGTGCCACAGCAGAAGGTTCACCCCTCCACTTT; CDR3 protein: CATAEGSPLHF
clone size: few; J gene: TRBJ1-3; D gene: TRBD1; V gene: TRBV7-2; CDR3 DNA: TGTGCCAGCAGCGAAGGACAGGATTCTGGAAACACCATATATTTT; CDR3 protein: CASSEGQDSGNTIYF
clone size: -; J gene: TRBJ2-3; D gene: TRBD1; V gene: TRBV7-9; CDR3 DNA: TGTGCCAGCAGCGATAAGCCGGGACAGGGTTTCACAGATACGCAGTATTTT; CDR3 protein: CASSDKPGQGFTDTQYF
clone size: few; J gene: TRBJ2-1; D gene: -; V gene: TRBV27; CDR3 DNA: TGTGCCAGCAGTTTAAGGGGACTCAAAGAATACTACAATGAGCAGTTCTTC; CDR3 protein: CASSLRGLKEYYNEQFF
clone size: -; J gene: TRBJ2-7; D gene: -; V gene: TRBV5-1; CDR3 DNA: TGCGCCAGCAGCTTATCAGGAATTCCCTACGAGCAGTACTTC; CDR3 protein: CASSLSGIPYEQYF
clone size: few; J gene: TRBJ2-1; D gene: -; V gene: TRBV7-3; CDR3 DNA: TGTGCCAGCAGCTTAACCGGGCTAGACAATGAGCAGTTCTTC; CDR3 protein: CASSLTGLDNEQFF
clone size: many; J gene: TRBJ2-7; D gene: -; V gene: TRBV7-2; CDR3 DNA: TGTGCCAGCAGCTTTGGAGGGAGCTGGGGTTACGAGCAGTACTTC; CDR3 protein: CASSFGGSWGYEQYF
clone size: few; J gene: TRBJ2-3; D gene: TRBD2; V gene: TRBV25-1; CDR3 DNA: TGTGCCAGCGGTAGGAAGGCGGGGGTCACAGATACGCAGTATTTT; CDR3 protein: CASGRKAGVTDTQYF
clone size: few; J gene: TRBJ1-1; D gene: -; V gene: TRBV10-3; CDR3 DNA: TGTGCCATCAGTGACCCCGAAGTGGGGAGGACTGAAGCTTTCTTT; CDR3 protein: CAISDPEVGRTEAFF
clone size: few; J gene: TRBJ2-7; D gene: TRBD2; V gene: TRBV10-3; CDR3 DNA: TGTGCCGCCCGGCAGGGAGGGCCCGGCGAGCAGTACTTC; CDR3 protein: CAARQGGPGEQYF